A selection of T cell receptor beta chains follows, all from one sample in a study of cytomegalovirus exposure and HLA in healthy donors. Some clones are missing from TCRdb's copy, which holds only in-frame ones; the method was immunoSEQ multiplex PCR. The data contain some 150,000 clones, more than 70% of them singletons. Sequenced input: PBMCs. The receptors originated from a woman aged 40 to 50 in good health and CMV-seronegative. Each CDR3 is given with its conserved first and last residue. A D gene is named only where the DNA matches it firmly. The size entry is marked missing in some rows and otherwise reads once, few, many or a size class.

j_call d_call clone_size v_call cdr3_nt cdr3_aa
TRBJ1-1 TRBD1 . TRBV15 TGTGCCACCAGCAGAGGACAGGGGTGGACTGAAGCTTTCTTT CATSRGQGWTEAFF
TRBJ1-1 . . TRBV9 TGTGCCAGCAGCGCCTCAGGGGACACTGAAGCTTTCTTT CASSASGDTEAFF
TRBJ1-5 TRBD1 . TRBV19 TGTGCCAGTAGTTACCGATGGGACAGGGAACAGCCCCAGCATTTT CASSYRWDREQPQHF
TRBJ1-2 . . TRBV5-1 TGCGCCAGCACCTTAAATGACAGGTCTGGCTACACCTTC CASTLNDRSGYTF
TRBJ2-5 TRBD1 . TRBV4-1 TGCGCCAGCAGCCAAGATCGCGGACAGGGGGAAGAGACCCAGTACTTC CASSQDRGQGEETQYF
TRBJ2-1 TRBD2 . TRBV5-1 TGCGCCAGCAGCTTCCGGGGTGCGGGAGGGGACAATGAGCAGTTCTTC CASSFRGAGGDNEQFF
TRBJ2-3 . . TRBV6-1 TGTGCCAGCAGAGGGGATATAGATACGCAGTATTTT CASRGDIDTQYF
TRBJ2-6 . . TRBV6-5 TGTGCCAGCTCTTCATCCGGGGCTGGGGCCAACGTCCTGACTTTC CASSSSGAGANVLTF
TRBJ2-1 . . TRBV27 TGTGCCAGCAGCTATGACAGGAGCTCCTACAATGAGCAGTTCTTC CASSYDRSSYNEQFF
TRBJ2-7 . . TRBV2 TGTGCCAGCAAACTACAGTCGGGACACCGGGACGAGCAGTACTTC CASKLQSGHRDEQYF
TRBJ2-5 . . TRBV7-9 TGTGCCAGCAGCTTGAGTCTTCAAGAGACCCAGTACTTC CASSLSLQETQYF
TRBJ2-3 . once TRBV5-1 TGCGCCAGCAGCTCACTCCTCGGCACAGATACGCAGTATTTT CASSSLLGTDTQYF
TRBJ2-3 TRBD2 . TRBV2 TGTGCCAGCGGGGGACTAGCGGGATCAGATACGCAGTATTTT CASGGLAGSDTQYF
TRBJ1-5 TRBD1 once TRBV11-2 TGTGCCAGCAGCGAAAGGGGACAGGGAAATCAGCCCCAGCATTTT CASSERGQGNQPQHF
TRBJ2-1 . . TRBV6-6 TGTGCCAGCAGTTACCCCGGGGTTAGCTCCTACAATGAGCAGTTCTTC CASSYPGVSSYNEQFF
TRBJ2-3 TRBD2 . TRBV11-3 TGTGCCAGCAGCTGGGGACTAGCGGGAGGTCCAGATACGCAGTATTTT CASSWGLAGGPDTQYF
TRBJ2-7 TRBD2 . TRBV11-2 TGTGCCAGCAGCTTAGTGCGGGAGCGGGACGAGCAGTACTTC CASSLVRERDEQYF
TRBJ2-5 . . TRBV5-1 TGCGCCAGCAGCTTTAGCGGAGACAAAGAGACCCAGTACTTC CASSFSGDKETQYF
TRBJ1-1 TRBD1 few TRBV5-4 TGTGCCAGCAGCTTGGCGGGGACAGGGGGCACTGAAGCTTTCTTT CASSLAGTGGTEAFF
TRBJ2-7 TRBD1 . TRBV4-1 TGCGCCAGCAGCCTCCGGGACAGGGGTATGGACGAGCAGTACTTC CASSLRDRGMDEQYF
TRBJ1-1 . . TRBV14 TGTGCCAGCAGCTTCTGGGCCGGAAACACTGAAGCTTTCTTT CASSFWAGNTEAFF
TRBJ2-7 TRBD2 . TRBV5-6 TGTGCCAGCAGCTTGGACGGCGGCGGGAGGGCCGATATCCACGAGCAGTACTTC CASSLDGGGRADIHEQYF
TRBJ2-7 TRBD2 . TRBV6-6 TGTGCCAGCAGTTTACTAGCGGAAAGCTCCTACGAGCAGTACTTC CASSLLAESSYEQYF
TRBJ1-2 TRBD1 few TRBV28 TGTGCCAGCAGTTATGAACAGGGGGGGGGTGGCTACACCTTC CASSYEQGGGGYTF